This T cell receptor (beta chain) was recorded in a study of T cell responses to AZD1222 COVID-19 vaccine. Regarding the study as a whole: Clonal diversity may have been underestimated in mostly white British donors. Once two AZD1222 doses were given, Spike-specific TCR breadth and depth went up. Along spike, vaccine-associated CD4 TCRs were found throughout, with dominance at 160-218 and 743-854.

This clone was seen only once. Its antigen remains unidentified. Some second doses came at about 4 weeks and others at about 12 weeks; these were pooled. V was trimmed by 6 bases and J by 7 bases, leaving 10 bases between them. This CDR3 region has 12 residues. Germline CDR1 reads MNHEY; CDR2 reads SVGAGI. Clones were read by immunoSEQ multiplex PCR, and TCRdb kept only the in-frame ones, dropping some. The repertoire holds around 130,000 clones, with around nine tenths as singletons. The receptor was isolated from an adult who received the AZD1222 COVID-19 vaccine. J is TRBJ2-1 and V is TRBV6-5; weak D call: TRBD1 (6 bases). Source: peripheral blood, taken 28 days after the second AZD1222 dose. CDR3 sequence: CASSSRGNEQFF. CDR3 bases: TGTGCCAGCAGCTCCAGGGGAAATGAGCAGTTCTTC.